The 15 T cell receptor beta chains below were found in one sample sequenced in a study of blood T cell repertoires in COVID-19. The method was immunoSEQ multiplex PCR; TCRdb's version includes in-frame clones alone and lacks a portion of them. Of approximately 300,000 clones in the sample, about 90% were seen once. Sequences were obtained from PBMCs or T cells enriched from blood (not recorded which). All receptors come from a woman between 25 and 40 years old who had recovered from COVID-19.

The rearrangement joins TRBV19 to TRBJ1-1; TRBD1 is a possible D gene (6 bases). Trimming took 2 bases from V and 3 from J, leaving 7 bases between them. CDR3 length: 13 residues. Germline V gene sequence: CDR1 LNHDA, CDR2 SQIVND (reference sequence). The CDR3 nucleotides read TGTGCCAGTAGTATAAACAGGGACACTGAAGCTTTCTTT. This sequence encodes CASSINRDTEAFF.

This rearrangement joins TRBV2 to TRBJ1-2, with TRBD1 identical over 9 bases. V was pared by 7 bases and J by 12 bases, with 15 bases of the junction left unmatched. Germline CDR1 and CDR2: SNHLY and FYNNEI. CDR3 length: 14 amino acids. The CDR3 reads CASTESGDRAGHTF. For the CDR3, the DNA is TGTGCCAGCACCGAAAGCGGGGACAGGGCCGGCCACACCTTC.

This chain connects TRBV4-3 to TRBJ1-6; D gene uncertain. Trimming took 3 bases from V and 3 from J, leaving 15 bases between them. Germline V CDR1 and CDR2: LGHNA, YSLEER. CDR3 size: 17 residues. DNA for the CDR3: TGCGCCAGCAGCCAGGGGAGGGCAGAAAACTATAATTCACCCCTCCACTTT. Its protein product is CASSQGRAENYNSPLHF.

J is TRBJ2-3 and V is TRBV6-5; 9 bases match TRBD1. This CDR3 has 15 residues. CDR1 is MNHEY and CDR2 is SVGAGI in the germline V gene. Unmatched junction bases numbered 7, after V lost 7 bases and J lost 2 bases. The chain's CDR3 is CASTRQGGFTDTQYF. The CDR3 DNA is TGTGCCAGCACCCGACAGGGGGGGTTCACAGATACGCAGTATTTT.

This clone was found a few times. The chain links TRBV19 to TRBJ1-2, with D unresolved. Trimming left V 3 bases short and J 4 bases short, with 9 bases between. CDR3 length: 13 residues. Germline assignment: CDR1 LNHDA and CDR2 SQIVND (reference sequence). CDR3 sequence (DNA): TGTGCCAGTAGTATCGACGGACTCTATGGCTACACCTTC. Protein: CASSIDGLYGYTF.

Written as DNA, the CDR3 is TGCGCCAGCAGCCAAGATCTTAAAGACAGGACTAACTATGGCTACACCTTC. The encoded protein is CASSQDLKDRTNYGYTF. V gene TRBV4-3 combines with J gene TRBJ1-2; weak D call: TRBD1 (6 bases). Trimming shortened V by 0 bases and J by 0 bases, and 14 bases separated the two germline ends. CDR1 LGHNA and CDR2 YSLEER come from the germline V gene. This CDR3 is 17 amino acids long.

J is TRBJ2-5 and V is TRBV7-8; 7 bases fit TRBD1. CDR1 is SGHVS and CDR2 is FQNEAQ in the germline V gene. The V segment lost 4 bases and the J segment 3 bases; nucleotides outside the gene matches: 5. The CDR3 runs 14 residues. The CDR3 DNA follows: TGTGCCAGCAGCTCCTGGACAGGTGAAGAGACCCAGTACTTC. This sequence encodes CASSSWTGEETQYF. Full variable domain (missing parts from reference TRBV7-8 and TRBJ2-5): GAGVSQSPRYKVAKRGQDVALRCDPISGHVSLFWYQQALGQGPEFLTYFQNEAQLDKSGLPSDRFFAERPEGSVSTLKIQRTQQEDSAVYLCASSSWTGEETQYFGPGTRLLVL.

V gene TRBV5-6 combines with J gene TRBJ1-1; no reliable D call. Germline loops: CDR1 SGHDT, CDR2 YYEEEE. Trimming stripped 4 bases from V and 1 base from J, with 20 bases between. This CDR3 spans 17 amino acids. The CDR3: CASSHTATGLGNTEAFF. In DNA form, the CDR3 reads TGTGCCAGCAGCCATACCGCTACGGGTTTGGGGAACACTGAAGCTTTCTTT.

The V and J genes are TRBV9 and TRBJ2-5; the match to TRBD2 covers 8 bases. Looked up from germline, CDR1 is SGDLS and CDR2 is YYNGEE. With 3 bases clipped from V and 5 bases from J, the junction kept 9 bases outside the gene matches. There are 15 residues in the CDR3. The CDR3 coding sequence is TGTGCCAGCAGCGCTTCTATACTAGCGGCGGAGACCCAGTACTTC. Translated, it gives CASSASILAAETQYF. Supplemented by reference TRBV9 and TRBJ2-5, the full variable domain reads DSGVTQTPKHLITATGQRVTLRCSPRSGDLSVYWYQQSLDQGLQFLIQYYNGEERAKGNILERFSAQQFPDLHSELNLSSLELGDSALYFCASSASILAAETQYFGPGTRLLVL.

V gene TRBV5-4 combines with J gene TRBJ2-7; D perhaps matches TRBD1 (6 bases). The germline V gene has CDR1 SGHNT and CDR2 YYREEE (reference sequence). The CDR3 runs 16 residues. Trimming pared 0 bases from V and 2 bases from J, leaving 15 bases between. The CDR3 is CASSLGGRSLPYEQYF. In nucleotides, the CDR3 is TGTGCCAGCAGCTTGGGGGGGCGAAGCCTGCCCTACGAGCAGTACTTC.

The gene calls are TRBV9 and TRBJ1-2; 7 bases align to TRBD1. CDR1 is SGDLS and CDR2 is YYNGEE in the germline V gene. The CDR3 is 14 amino acids. V lost 4 bases to trimming and J lost 4 bases; unmatched junction nucleotides: 7. The CDR3, as DNA: TGTGCCAGCAGCTTTCGGGACAGTTCCTATGGCTACACCTTC. Protein sequence: CASSFRDSSYGYTF. Full variable domain (outside the CDR3, taken from reference TRBV9 and TRBJ1-2): DSGVTQTPKHLITATGQRVTLRCSPRSGDLSVYWYQQSLDQGLQFLIQYYNGEERAKGNILERFSAQQFPDLHSELNLSSLELGDSALYFCASSFRDSSYGYTFGSGTRLTVV.

The chain combines TRBV4-1 with TRBJ2-5, with D maybe TRBD2 (6 bases). Germline lookup yields CDR1 MGHRA and CDR2 YSYEKL. This CDR3 contains 15 residues. Trimming pared 1 base from V and 7 bases from J, leaving 16 bases between. The CDR3 sequence is CASSQGARGRGTQYF. The DNA for the CDR3 is TGCGCCAGCAGCCAAGGAGCTCGTGGGCGGGGGACCCAGTACTTC.

The sample holds a few counts of this clone. Here the CDR3 DNA reads TGTGCCTGGGGGCGGGGGGGCGACAAGGGAGAGACCCAGTACTTC. Translated: CAWGRGGDKGETQYF. V usage is TRBV30 and J usage is TRBJ2-5; 9 nucleotides line up with TRBD2. The J segment lost 4 bases and the V segment lost 5 bases, leaving 11 bases of the junction unmatched. The CDR3 length is 15 residues. CDR1 is GTSNPN and CDR2 is SVGIG in the germline V gene (reference sequence).

The CDR3 loop is CATSDRRDSPYNEQFF. In nucleotides, the CDR3 is TGTGCCACCAGTGACCGGCGGGACAGCCCGTACAATGAGCAGTTCTTC. The chain couples TRBV24-1 to TRBJ2-1; D may be TRBD1 (7 bases). The germline V gene has CDR1 KGHDR and CDR2 SFDVKD. The CDR3 consists of 16 residues. V was trimmed by 4 bases and J by 4 bases, leaving 16 bases between them.

This chain uses TRBV9 with TRBJ1-5; perhaps TRBD1 as D (5 bases). The ends were cut back, 4 bases at V and 9 bases at J, with 23 bases in the middle. Germline assignment: CDR1 SGDLS and CDR2 YYNGEE. The CDR3 totals 16 residues. The CDR3 DNA follows: TGTGCCAGCAGCACACACGGGTCGGGGGACCAAGTGCCCCAGCATTTT. The encoded protein is CASSTHGSGDQVPQHF.